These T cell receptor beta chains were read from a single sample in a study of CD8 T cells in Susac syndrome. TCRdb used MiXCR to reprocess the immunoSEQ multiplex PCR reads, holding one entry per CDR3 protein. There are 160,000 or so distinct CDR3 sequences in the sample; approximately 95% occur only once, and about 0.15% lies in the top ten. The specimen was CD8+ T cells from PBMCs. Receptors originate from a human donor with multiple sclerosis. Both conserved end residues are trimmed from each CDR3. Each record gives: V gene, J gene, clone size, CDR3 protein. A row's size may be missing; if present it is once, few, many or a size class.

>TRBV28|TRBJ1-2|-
ASRGTGGHYGYT
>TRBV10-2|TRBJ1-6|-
ASSERGHNNSPLH
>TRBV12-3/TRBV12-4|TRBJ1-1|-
ASSRKEAF
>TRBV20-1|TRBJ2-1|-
SALPEGRESNEQF
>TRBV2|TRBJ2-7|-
ASVVSSYEQY
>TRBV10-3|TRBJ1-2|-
ATGAGEDGYT
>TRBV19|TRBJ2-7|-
ASSIRPRDEQY
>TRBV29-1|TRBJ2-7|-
SVEEGLAEQY
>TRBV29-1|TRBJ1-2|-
SVDLGLNYGYT
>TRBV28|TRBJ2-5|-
ASRTPIEDATQY
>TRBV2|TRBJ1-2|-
ATPGTAFYGYT
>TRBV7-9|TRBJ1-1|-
ASSSAGRIPF
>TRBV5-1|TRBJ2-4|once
ASSLGVSYRDGKNIQY
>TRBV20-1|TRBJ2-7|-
SARGLRLASYEQY
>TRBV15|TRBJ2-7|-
ATSIGPPFYEQY
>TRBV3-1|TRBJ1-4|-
ASSQETGVEKLF
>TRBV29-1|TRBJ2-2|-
SVVGSENTGELF
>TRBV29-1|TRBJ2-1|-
SGWVHEQF
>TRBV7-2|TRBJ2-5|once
ASSLITSGDQY
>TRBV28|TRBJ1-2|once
ASSITGADYGYT
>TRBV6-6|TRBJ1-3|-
ASSPGQGGGNTRY
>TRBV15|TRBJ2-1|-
ATSRELADHNEQF